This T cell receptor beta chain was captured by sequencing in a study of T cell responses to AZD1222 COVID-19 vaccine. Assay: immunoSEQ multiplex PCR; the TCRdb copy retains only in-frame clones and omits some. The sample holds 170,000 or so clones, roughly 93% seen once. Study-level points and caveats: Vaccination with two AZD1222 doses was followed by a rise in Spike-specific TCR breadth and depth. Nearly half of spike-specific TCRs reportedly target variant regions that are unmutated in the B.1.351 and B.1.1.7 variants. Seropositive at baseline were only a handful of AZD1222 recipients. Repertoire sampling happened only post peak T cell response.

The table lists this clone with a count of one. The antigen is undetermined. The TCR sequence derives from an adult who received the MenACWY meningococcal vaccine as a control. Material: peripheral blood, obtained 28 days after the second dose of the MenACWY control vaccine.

For the CDR3, the DNA is TGTGCCAGCAGCATGTACGACAGTCTCTCTGGAAACACCATATATTTT. The encoded protein is CASSMYDSLSGNTIYF. The gene calls are TRBV9 and TRBJ1-3, with D perhaps matching TRBD1 (5 bases). The CDR3 length is 16 residues. Looked up from germline, CDR1 is SGDLS and CDR2 is YYNGEE. Trimming shortened V by 4 bases and J by 0 bases, and 14 bases separated the two germline ends.